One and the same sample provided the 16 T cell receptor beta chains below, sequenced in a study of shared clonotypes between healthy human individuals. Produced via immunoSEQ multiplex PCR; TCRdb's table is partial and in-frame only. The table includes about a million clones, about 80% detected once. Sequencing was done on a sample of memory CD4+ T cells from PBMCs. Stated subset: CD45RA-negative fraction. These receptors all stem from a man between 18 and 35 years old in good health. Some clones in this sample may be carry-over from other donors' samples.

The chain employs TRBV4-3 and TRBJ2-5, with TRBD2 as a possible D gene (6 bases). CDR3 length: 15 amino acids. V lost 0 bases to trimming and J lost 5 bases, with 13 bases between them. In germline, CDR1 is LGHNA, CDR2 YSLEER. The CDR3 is CASSQESGVAETQYF. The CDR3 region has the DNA TGCGCCAGCAGCCAAGAATCGGGAGTCGCGGAGACCCAGTACTTC.

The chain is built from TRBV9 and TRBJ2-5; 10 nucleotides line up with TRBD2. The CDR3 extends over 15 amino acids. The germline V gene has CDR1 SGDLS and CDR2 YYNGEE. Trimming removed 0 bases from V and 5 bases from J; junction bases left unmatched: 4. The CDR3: CASSVGSGGSETQYF. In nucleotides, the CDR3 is TGTGCCAGCAGCGTAGGTAGCGGGGGGTCTGAGACCCAGTACTTC.

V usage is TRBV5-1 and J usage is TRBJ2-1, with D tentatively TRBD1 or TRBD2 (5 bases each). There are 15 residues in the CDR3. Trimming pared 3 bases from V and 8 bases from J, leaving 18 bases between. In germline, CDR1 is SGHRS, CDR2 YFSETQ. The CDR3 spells CASSYGGSASYEQFF. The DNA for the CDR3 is TGCGCCAGCAGCTATGGGGGATCCGCCTCTTATGAGCAGTTCTTC.

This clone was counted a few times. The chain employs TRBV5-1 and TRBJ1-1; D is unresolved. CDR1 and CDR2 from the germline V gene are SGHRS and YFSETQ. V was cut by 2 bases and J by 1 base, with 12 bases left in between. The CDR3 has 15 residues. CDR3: CASSFISTGNTEAFF. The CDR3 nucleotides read TGCGCCAGCAGCTTCATATCAACGGGGAACACTGAAGCTTTCTTT.

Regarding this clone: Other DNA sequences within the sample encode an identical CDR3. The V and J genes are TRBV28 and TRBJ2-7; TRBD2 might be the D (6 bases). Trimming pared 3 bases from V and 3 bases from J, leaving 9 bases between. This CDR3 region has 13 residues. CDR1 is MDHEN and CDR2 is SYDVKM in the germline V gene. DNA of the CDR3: TGTGCCAGCAGTTTGGCCGGGGGCTACGAGCAGTACTTC. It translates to CASSLAGGYEQYF. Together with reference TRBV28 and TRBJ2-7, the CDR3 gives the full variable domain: DVKVTQSSRYLVKRTGEKVFLECVQDMDHENMFWYRQDPGLGLRLIYFSYDVKMKEKGDIPEGYSVSREKKERFSLILESASTNQTSMYLCASSLAGGYEQYFGPGTRLTVT.

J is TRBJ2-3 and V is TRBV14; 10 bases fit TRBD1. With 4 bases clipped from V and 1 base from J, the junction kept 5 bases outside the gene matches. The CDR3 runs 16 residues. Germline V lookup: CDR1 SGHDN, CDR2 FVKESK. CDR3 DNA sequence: TGTGCCAGCAGCCGGCTCGGGACAGGGGGCACAGATACGCAGTATTTT. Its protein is CASSRLGTGGTDTQYF.

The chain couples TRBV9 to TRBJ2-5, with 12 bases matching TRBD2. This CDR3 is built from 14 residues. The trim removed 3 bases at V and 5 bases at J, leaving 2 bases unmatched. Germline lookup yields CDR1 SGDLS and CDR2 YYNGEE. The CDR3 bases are TGTGCCAGCAGCGCCACTAGCGGGAGGGAGACCCAGTACTTC. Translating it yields CASSATSGRETQYF.

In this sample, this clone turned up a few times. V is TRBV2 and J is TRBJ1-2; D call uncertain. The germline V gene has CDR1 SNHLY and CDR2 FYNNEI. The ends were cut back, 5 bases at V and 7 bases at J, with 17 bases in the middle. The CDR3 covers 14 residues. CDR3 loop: CASSRSGRLGGYTF. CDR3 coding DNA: TGTGCCAGCAGTAGAAGTGGGAGGCTAGGTGGCTACACCTTC.

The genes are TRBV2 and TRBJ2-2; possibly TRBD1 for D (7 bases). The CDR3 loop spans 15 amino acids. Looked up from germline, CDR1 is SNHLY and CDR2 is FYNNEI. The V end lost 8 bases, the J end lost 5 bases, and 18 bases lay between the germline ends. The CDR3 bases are TGTGCCAGCCGGGGGAACAGGGGAAGAACCGGGGAGCTGTTTTTT. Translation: CASRGNRGRTGELFF. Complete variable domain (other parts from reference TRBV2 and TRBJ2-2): EPEVTQTPSHQVTQMGQEVILRCVPISNHLYFYWYRQILGQKVEFLVSFYNNEISEKSEIFDDQFSVERPDGSNFTLKIRSTKLEDSAMYFCASRGNRGRTGELFFGEGSRLTVL.

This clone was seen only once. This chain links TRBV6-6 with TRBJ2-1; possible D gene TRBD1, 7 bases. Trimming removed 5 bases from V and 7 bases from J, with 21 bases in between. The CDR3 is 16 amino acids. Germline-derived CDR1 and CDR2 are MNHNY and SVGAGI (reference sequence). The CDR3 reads CASSRPGGEGANEQFF. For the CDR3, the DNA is TGTGCCAGCAGTCGCCCCGGGGGCGAGGGGGCGAATGAGCAGTTCTTC.

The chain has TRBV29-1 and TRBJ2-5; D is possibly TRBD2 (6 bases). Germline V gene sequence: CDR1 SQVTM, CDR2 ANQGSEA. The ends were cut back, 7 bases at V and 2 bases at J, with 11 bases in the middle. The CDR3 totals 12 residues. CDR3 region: CSARSGQETQYF. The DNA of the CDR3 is TGCAGCGCTCGTAGCGGACAAGAGACCCAGTACTTC.

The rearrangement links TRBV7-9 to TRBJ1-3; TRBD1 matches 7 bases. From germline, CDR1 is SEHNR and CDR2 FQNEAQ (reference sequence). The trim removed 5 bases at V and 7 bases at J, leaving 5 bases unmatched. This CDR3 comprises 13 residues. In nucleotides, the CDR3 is TGTGCCAGCAGCCTAAACAGGGGCAACACCATATATTTT. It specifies CASSLNRGNTIYF.

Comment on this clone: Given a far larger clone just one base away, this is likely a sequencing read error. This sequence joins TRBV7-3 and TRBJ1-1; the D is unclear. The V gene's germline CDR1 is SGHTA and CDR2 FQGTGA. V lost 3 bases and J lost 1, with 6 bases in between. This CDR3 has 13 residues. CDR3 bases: TGTGCCAGCAGCTTTGCAGAGAACACTGAAGCTTTCTTT. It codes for CASSFAENTEAFF. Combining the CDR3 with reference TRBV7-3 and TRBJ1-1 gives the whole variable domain GAGVSQTPSNKVTEKGKYVELRCDPISGHTALYWYRQSLGQGPEFLIYFQGTGAADDSGLPNDRFFAVRPEGSVSTLKIQRTERGDSAVYLCASSFAENTEAFFGQGTRLTVV.

The CDR3 region is CASSWQGYEQYF. CDR3 DNA: TGTGCCAGCAGTTGGCAGGGATACGAGCAGTACTTC. The chain combines TRBV28 with TRBJ2-7; tentatively, D is TRBD1 (5 bases). V lost 4 bases and J 4 bases, leaving 8 bases between the germline ends. CDR1 MDHEN and CDR2 SYDVKM come from the germline V gene. CDR3 length: 12 residues.

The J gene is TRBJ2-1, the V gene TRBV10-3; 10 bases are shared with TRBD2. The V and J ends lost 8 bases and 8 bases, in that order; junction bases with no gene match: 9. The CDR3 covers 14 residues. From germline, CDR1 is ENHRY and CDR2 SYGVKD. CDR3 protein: CAIRAGGPRDEQFF. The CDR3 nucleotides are TGTGCCATCCGAGCGGGAGGGCCGCGGGATGAGCAGTTCTTC.

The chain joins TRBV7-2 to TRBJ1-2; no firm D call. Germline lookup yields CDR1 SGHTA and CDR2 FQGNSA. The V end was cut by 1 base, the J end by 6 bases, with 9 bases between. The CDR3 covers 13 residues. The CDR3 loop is CASSLGRLDGYTF. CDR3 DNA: TGTGCCAGCAGCTTAGGGCGGCTTGATGGCTACACCTTC.